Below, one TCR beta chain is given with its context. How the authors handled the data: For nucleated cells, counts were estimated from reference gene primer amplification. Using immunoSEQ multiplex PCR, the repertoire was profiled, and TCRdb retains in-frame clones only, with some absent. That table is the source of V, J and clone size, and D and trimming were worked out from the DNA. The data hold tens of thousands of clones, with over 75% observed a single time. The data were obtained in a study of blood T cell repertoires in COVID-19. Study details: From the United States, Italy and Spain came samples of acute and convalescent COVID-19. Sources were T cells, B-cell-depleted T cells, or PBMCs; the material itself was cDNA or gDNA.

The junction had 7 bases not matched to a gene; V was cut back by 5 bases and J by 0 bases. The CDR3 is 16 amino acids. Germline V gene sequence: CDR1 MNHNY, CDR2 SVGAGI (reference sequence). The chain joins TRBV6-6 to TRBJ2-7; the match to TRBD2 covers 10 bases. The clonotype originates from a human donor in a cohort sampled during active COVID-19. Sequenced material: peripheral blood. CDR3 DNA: TGTGCCAGCAGTCGAACTAGCGGGGCTAGCTCCTACGAGCAGTACTTC. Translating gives CASSRTSGASSYEQYF.